Shown below are 19 T cell receptor beta chains from a single sample sequenced in a study of cytomegalovirus exposure and HLA in healthy donors (dated by TCRdb to 2016 to 2017). Receptor amplification or capture employed the immunoSEQ multiplex PCR assay. For the multiplex PCR, a mixture combining 60 forward primers for TCR Vbeta segments and 13 reverse primers for TCR Jbeta segments was used. TCRdb obtained this table from immuneACCESS and retained in-frame rearrangements with V and J assigned. These tables miss some clones; where compared with another copy, unresolved V genes account for less than half of the shortfall, and the remainder is unexplained. This sample comprises over 130,000 clones, around 81% of them detected only once. The top ten clones comprise around 2.5% of the sample. Sequencing was done on a sample of PBMCs. All receptors derive from a man aged 45-60 years in good health and CMV-seronegative.

The chain links TRBV4-2 to TRBJ2-2, with 9 nucleotides matching TRBD2. Trimming at V came to 0 bases and at J to 2 bases, leaving 1 base not matched to a gene. The CDR3 is 16 amino acids. Germline CDR1 LGHNA, CDR2 YNFKEQ. CDR3 in amino acids: CASSQETSGNTGELFF. As DNA, the CDR3 is TGTGCCAGCAGCCAAGAGACTAGCGGAAACACCGGGGAGCTGTTTTTT.

This chain uses TRBV5-1 with TRBJ2-1; 7 bases are a match to TRBD1. CDR1 and CDR2 from the germline V gene are SGHRS and YFSETQ. This CDR3 region has 15 residues. Trimming cost V 4 bases and J 5 bases; bases outside gene matches: 9. CDR3 DNA sequence: TGCGCCAGCAGCCTACAGGGGAATCTCAACAATGAGCAGTTCTTC. It specifies CASSLQGNLNNEQFF. Combining the CDR3 with reference TRBV5-1 and TRBJ2-1 gives the whole variable domain KAGVTQTPRYLIKTRGQQVTLSCSPISGHRSVSWYQQTPGQGLQFLFEYFSETQRNKGNFPGRFSGRQFSNSRSEMNVSTLELGDSALYLCASSLQGNLNNEQFFGPGTRLTVL.

This sequence joins TRBV11-3 and TRBJ1-4; 8 positions match TRBD1. Germline values: CDR1 SGHNT, CDR2 YENEEA. This CDR3 comprises 16 residues. V lost 0 bases and J lost 6; bases outside the gene matches: 6. In DNA form, the CDR3 reads TGTGCCAGCAGCTTAGATGAAGCGACAGGGGATGAAAAACTGTTTTTT. This gives the protein CASSLDEATGDEKLFF.

This clone was seen only once. The chain couples TRBV7-8 to TRBJ2-7; TRBD2 might be the D (6 bases). With 1 base removed from V and 3 bases from J, the gap between germline ends came to 13 bases. Looked up from germline, CDR1 is SGHVS and CDR2 is FQNEAQ. The CDR3 totals 15 residues. The CDR3 protein is CASSLVVAENYEQYF. The DNA for the CDR3 is TGTGCCAGCAGCTTAGTTGTAGCGGAGAACTACGAGCAGTACTTC.

The chain employs TRBV7-9 and TRBJ2-3, with a tentative D call TRBD2 (5 bases). The V gene lost 5 bases and the J gene lost 0 bases, with 9 bases spanning the gap. Germline lookup yields CDR1 SEHNR and CDR2 FQNEAQ (reference sequence). The CDR3 is 14 amino acids. CDR3 DNA: TGTGCCAGCAGCGACCGGGGTAGCACAGATACGCAGTATTTT. It yields the protein CASSDRGSTDTQYF.

The rearrangement uses TRBV5-4 and TRBJ2-1, with 9 bases matching TRBD1. The CDR3 length is 15 residues. Losses at the gene ends were 3 bases for V and 1 base for J; bases not matched to a gene: 2. CDR1 is SGHNT and CDR2 is YYREEE in the germline V gene (reference sequence). CDR3 DNA sequence: TGTGCCAGCAGCTCCGGGACAGGGTCCTACAATGAGCAGTTCTTC. It specifies CASSSGTGSYNEQFF. Full variable domain (remainder filled in from reference TRBV5-4 and TRBJ2-1): ETGVTQSPTHLIKTRGQQVTLRCSSQSGHNTVSWYQQALGQGPQFIFQYYREEENGRGNFPPRFSGLQFPNYSSELNVNALELDDSALYLCASSSGTGSYNEQFFGPGTRLTVL.

This clone was seen once. The chain recombines TRBV6-1 with TRBJ1-5, with D unclear. Trimming took off 5 bases at V and 0 bases at J, with 5 bases between the two ends. CDR3 size: 13 residues. Germline V gene sequence: CDR1 MNHNS, CDR2 SASEGT. The CDR3 DNA is TGTGCCAGCAGTACTCGTAGCAATCAGCCCCAGCATTTT. It codes for CASSTRSNQPQHF.

This clone has more than one count but fewer than ten. The V gene is TRBV7-2, the J gene TRBJ2-6, with 7 bases that match TRBD1. The CDR3 length is 18 residues. Per the germline V gene, CDR1 is SGHTA and CDR2 is FQGNSA. V gave up 5 bases and J gave up 0 bases; unmatched junction bases: 10. The CDR3 DNA reads as TGTGCCAGCAGCCCTACCCGGACAGGAGACTCTGGGGCCAACGTCCTGACTTTC. Translating it yields CASSPTRTGDSGANVLTF.

The V and J genes are TRBV29-1 and TRBJ1-2; TRBD1 might be the D (5 bases). Germline values: CDR1 SQVTM, CDR2 ANQGSEA. The CDR3 has 13 amino acids. V was clipped by 6 bases and J by 3 bases, with 14 bases between them. The CDR3 nucleotides are TGCAGCGTGGGGGAGGAAGCCGACTATGGCTACACCTTC. Protein sequence: CSVGEEADYGYTF.

The chain recombines TRBV28 with TRBJ1-1; possibly TRBD1 for D (6 bases). The germline V gene encodes CDR1 MDHEN and CDR2 SYDVKM. This CDR3 is built from 17 residues. Trimming left V 6 bases short and J 6 bases short, with 26 bases between. Written as DNA, the CDR3 is TGTGCCAGCAGGCGCGTGGGGGCGTTGAATCTGGGCGCTGAAGCTTTCTTT. Translated: CASRRVGALNLGAEAFF.

V gene TRBV11-1 combines with J gene TRBJ1-6, with D hard to call. The V end was cut by 5 bases, the J end by 8 bases, with 16 bases between. The CDR3 is 15 residues long. Looked up from germline, CDR1 is SGHAT and CDR2 is FQDESV (reference sequence). The CDR3 DNA follows: TGTGCCAGCAGCCGCCTGTCGGGAGTGGATTCACCCCTCCACTTT. It codes for CASSRLSGVDSPLHF.

The V gene is TRBV7-2, the J gene TRBJ1-4, with unresolved D. This CDR3 is built from 14 residues. Germline lookup yields CDR1 SGHTA and CDR2 FQGNSA. Trimming cost V 2 bases and J 3 bases, with 7 bases left between them. The CDR3 loop is CASSLQASNEKLFF. The CDR3 region has the DNA TGTGCCAGCAGCTTACAGGCTTCTAATGAAAAACTGTTTTTT. Based on the CDR3 plus reference TRBV7-2 and TRBJ1-4, the full variable domain is GAGVSQSPSNKVTEKGKDVELRCDPISGHTALYWYRQSLGQGLEFLIYFQGNSAPDKSGLPSDRFSAERTGGSVSTLTIQRTQQEDSAVYLCASSLQASNEKLFFGSGTQLSVL.

The CDR3 sequence: CASSLTPQVSNEKLFF. For the CDR3, the DNA is TGTGCCAGCAGCTTGACCCCCCAGGTGTCTAATGAAAAACTGTTTTTT. The chain couples TRBV11-2 to TRBJ1-4; D remains unclear. This CDR3 has 16 residues. Trimming shortened V by 3 bases and J by 3 bases, and 14 bases separated the two germline ends. Germline CDR1 reads SGHAT; CDR2 reads FQNNGV.

The sample holds one count of this clone. The chain uses TRBV11-3 and TRBJ1-5, with a weak D call TRBD1 (5 bases). Germline V gene lookup returns CDR1 SGHNT and CDR2 YENEEA. With 4 bases removed from V and 5 bases from J, the gap between germline ends came to 12 bases. The CDR3 is 14 residues long. Here the CDR3 DNA reads TGTGCCAGCAGCTCCGGGACTCTAGATCAGCCCCAGCATTTT. This sequence encodes CASSSGTLDQPQHF.

The rearrangement links TRBV18 to TRBJ1-1; 7 bases align to TRBD1. The J segment lost 4 bases and the V segment lost 2 bases, leaving 4 bases of the junction unmatched. Looked up from germline, CDR1 is KGHSH and CDR2 is LQKENI. The CDR3 is 14 amino acids. CDR3 DNA: TGTGCCAGCTCACCAGACAGGGCGATCACTGAAGCTTTCTTT. The encoded protein is CASSPDRAITEAFF.

This clone was picked up one time. CDR3 sequence reads: CASSVGGQGNTEAFF. In DNA, the CDR3 is TGTGCCAGCAGCGTAGGGGGACAGGGAAACACTGAAGCTTTCTTT. The J gene is TRBJ1-1, the V gene TRBV9, with 9 nucleotides matching TRBD1. There are 15 residues in the CDR3. J was trimmed by 2 bases and V by 0 bases; bases with no gene match: 2. Germline V gives CDR1 SGDLS, CDR2 YYNGEE.

The rearrangement uses TRBV28 and TRBJ1-1; D is uncertain. The CDR3 consists of 14 residues. V lost 2 bases, J lost 6 bases, and 13 bases lay in between. Per the germline V gene, CDR1 is MDHEN and CDR2 is SYDVKM. The CDR3 protein is CASSLVPGKAEAFF. Here the CDR3 DNA reads TGTGCCAGCAGTTTAGTCCCCGGGAAGGCTGAAGCTTTCTTT. Using reference TRBV28 and TRBJ1-1 for the parts outside the CDR3, the full variable domain is DVKVTQSSRYLVKRTGEKVFLECVQDMDHENMFWYRQDPGLGLRLIYFSYDVKMKEKGDIPEGYSVSREKKERFSLILESASTNQTSMYLCASSLVPGKAEAFFGQGTRLTVV.

This clone was seen a single time. The CDR3 region is CASSRGQGAKGEKLFF. In DNA, the CDR3 is TGTGCCAGCAGCCGCGGACAGGGGGCAAAAGGGGAAAAACTGTTTTTT. The J gene is TRBJ1-4, the V gene TRBV7-6, with 11 bases identical to TRBD1. Germline CDR1 is SGHVS and CDR2 is FNYEAQ. V shed 5 bases and J 8 bases; nucleotides not matched to a gene: 10. The length of the CDR3 is 16 residues.

The J gene is TRBJ1-2, the V gene TRBV9, with a tentative D call TRBD1 (6 bases). Germline V gives CDR1 SGDLS, CDR2 YYNGEE. CDR3 size: 18 residues. Trimming took 3 bases from V and 6 from J, leaving 27 bases between them. The CDR3 sequence: CASSAGQTPTLRLNGYTF. Here the CDR3 DNA reads TGTGCCAGCAGCGCAGGACAGACTCCAACCCTTCGTTTGAATGGCTACACCTTC.